The source of this TCR beta chain is a study of blood T cell repertoires in COVID-19. About the research overall: In each case, the material was cDNA or gDNA derived from T cells, B-cell-depleted T cells, or PBMCs.

Profiling relied on immunoSEQ multiplex PCR, and the TCRdb table lists in-frame clones only, not all of them. Of over 45,000 clones listed, 77% are singletons. This clone was seen a single time. Germline values: CDR1 SGHTA, CDR2 FQGNSA. The CDR3 spans 15 residues. Trimming took 2 bases from V and 4 from J, leaving 15 bases between them. The receptor comes from a human donor with active or convalescent COVID-19. The donor label of this sample is uncertain. Material: peripheral blood. This chain links TRBV7-2 with TRBJ2-7, with D tentatively TRBD2 (5 bases). Here the CDR3 reads CASSLRTPGPYEQYF. CDR3 DNA: TGTGCCAGCAGCTTAAGGACTCCGGGCCCATACGAGCAGTACTTC.